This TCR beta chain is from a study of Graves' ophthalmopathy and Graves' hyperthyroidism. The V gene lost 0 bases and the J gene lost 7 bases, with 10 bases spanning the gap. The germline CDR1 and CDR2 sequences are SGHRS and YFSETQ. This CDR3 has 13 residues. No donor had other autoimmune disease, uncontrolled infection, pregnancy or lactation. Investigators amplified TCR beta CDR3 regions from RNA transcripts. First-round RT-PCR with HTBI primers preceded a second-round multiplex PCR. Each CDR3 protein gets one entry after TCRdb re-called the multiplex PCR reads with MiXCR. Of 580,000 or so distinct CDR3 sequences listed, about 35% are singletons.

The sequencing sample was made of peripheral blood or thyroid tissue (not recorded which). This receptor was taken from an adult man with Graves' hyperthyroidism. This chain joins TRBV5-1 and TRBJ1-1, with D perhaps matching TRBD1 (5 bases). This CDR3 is CASSLEGAGEAFF. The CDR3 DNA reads TGCGCCAGCAGCTTGGAAGGGGCAGGTGAAGCTTTCTTT.